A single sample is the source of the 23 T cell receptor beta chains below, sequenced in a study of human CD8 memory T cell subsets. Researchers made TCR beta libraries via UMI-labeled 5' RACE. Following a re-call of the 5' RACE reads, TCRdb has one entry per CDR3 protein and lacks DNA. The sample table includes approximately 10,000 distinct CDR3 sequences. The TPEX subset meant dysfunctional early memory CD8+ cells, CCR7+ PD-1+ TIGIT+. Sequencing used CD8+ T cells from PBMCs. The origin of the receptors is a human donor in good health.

The CDR3 region is CASGGGQPTTKQETQYF. The rearrangement links TRBV10-2 to TRBJ2-5; as DNA is missing, the TRBD1 call by TCRdb cannot be tested. The CDR3 runs 17 residues. Germline loops: CDR1 WSHSY, CDR2 SAAADI.

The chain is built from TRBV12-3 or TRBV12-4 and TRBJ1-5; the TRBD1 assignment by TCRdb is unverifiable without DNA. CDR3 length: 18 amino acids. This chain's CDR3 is CASTLTSDRVEVNQPQHF.

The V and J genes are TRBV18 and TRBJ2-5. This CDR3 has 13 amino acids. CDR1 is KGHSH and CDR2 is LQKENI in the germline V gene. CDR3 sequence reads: CASSPARRETQYF.

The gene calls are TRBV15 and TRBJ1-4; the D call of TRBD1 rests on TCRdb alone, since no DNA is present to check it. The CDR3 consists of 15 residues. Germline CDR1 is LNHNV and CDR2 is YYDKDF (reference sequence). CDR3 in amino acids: CATSREPGPNEKLFF.

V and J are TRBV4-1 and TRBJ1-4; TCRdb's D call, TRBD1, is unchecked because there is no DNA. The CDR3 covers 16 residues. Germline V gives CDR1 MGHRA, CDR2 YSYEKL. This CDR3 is CASSQGTARANEKLFF.

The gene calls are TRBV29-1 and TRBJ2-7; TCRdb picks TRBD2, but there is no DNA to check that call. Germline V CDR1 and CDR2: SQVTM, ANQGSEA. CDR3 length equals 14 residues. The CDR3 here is CSVVFGGAPYEQYF.

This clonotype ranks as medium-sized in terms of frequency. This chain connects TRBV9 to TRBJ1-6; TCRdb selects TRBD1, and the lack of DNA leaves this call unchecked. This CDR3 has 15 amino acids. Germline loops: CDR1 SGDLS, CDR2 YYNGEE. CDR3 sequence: CASSSGQNYNSPLHF.

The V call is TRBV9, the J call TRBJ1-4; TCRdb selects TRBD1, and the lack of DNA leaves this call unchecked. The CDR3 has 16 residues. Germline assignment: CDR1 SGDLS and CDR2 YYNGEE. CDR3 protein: CASSLGQGAGNEKLFF.

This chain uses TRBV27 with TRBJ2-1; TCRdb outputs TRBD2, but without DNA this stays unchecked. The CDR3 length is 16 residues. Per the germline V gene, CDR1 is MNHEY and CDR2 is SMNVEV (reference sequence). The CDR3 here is CASSFRLAGIYNEQFF.

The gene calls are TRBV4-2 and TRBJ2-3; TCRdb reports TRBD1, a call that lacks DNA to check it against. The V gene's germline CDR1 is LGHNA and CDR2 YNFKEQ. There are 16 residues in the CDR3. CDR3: CASSQDPAGAEDTQYF.

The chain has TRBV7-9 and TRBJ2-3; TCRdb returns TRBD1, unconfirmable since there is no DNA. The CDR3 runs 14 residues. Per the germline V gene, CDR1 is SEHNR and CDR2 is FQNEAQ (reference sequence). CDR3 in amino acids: CASKWGPGTDTQYF.

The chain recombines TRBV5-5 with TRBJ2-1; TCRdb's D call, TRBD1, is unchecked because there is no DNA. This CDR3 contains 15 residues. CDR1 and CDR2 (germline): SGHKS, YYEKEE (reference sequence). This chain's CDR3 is CASTALEGAYNEQFF.

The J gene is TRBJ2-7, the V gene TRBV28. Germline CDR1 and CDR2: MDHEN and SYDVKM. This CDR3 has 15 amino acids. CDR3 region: CASSLEAGGAYEQYF.

The CDR3 protein is CASAHRGRFEQYF. The V gene is TRBV28, the J gene TRBJ2-7; TCRdb's D call, TRBD1, is unchecked because there is no DNA. The CDR3 spans 13 residues. The germline CDR1 and CDR2 sequences are MDHEN and SYDVKM.

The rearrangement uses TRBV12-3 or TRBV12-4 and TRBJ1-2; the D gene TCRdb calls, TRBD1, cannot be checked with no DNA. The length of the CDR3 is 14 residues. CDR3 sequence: CASSTGQGARGYTF.

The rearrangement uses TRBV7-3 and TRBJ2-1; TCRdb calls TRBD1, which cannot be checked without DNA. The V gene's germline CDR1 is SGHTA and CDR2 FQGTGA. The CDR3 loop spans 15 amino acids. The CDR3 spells CASSLTRGSYNEQFF. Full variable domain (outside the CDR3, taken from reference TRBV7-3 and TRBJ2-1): GAGVSQTPSNKVTEKGKYVELRCDPISGHTALYWYRQSLGQGPEFLIYFQGTGAADDSGLPNDRFFAVRPEGSVSTLKIQRTERGDSAVYLCASSLTRGSYNEQFFGPGTRLTVL.

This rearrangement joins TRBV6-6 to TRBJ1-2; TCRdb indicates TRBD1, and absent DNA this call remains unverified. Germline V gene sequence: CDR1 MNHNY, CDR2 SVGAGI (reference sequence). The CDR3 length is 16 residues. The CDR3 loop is CASSPQPGQIIYGYTF.

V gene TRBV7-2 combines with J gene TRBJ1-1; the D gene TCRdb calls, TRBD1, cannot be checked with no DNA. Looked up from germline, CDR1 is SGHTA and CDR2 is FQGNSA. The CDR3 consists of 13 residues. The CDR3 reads CASSLGSHSSAFF. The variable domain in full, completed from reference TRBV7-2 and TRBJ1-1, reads GAGVSQSPSNKVTEKGKDVELRCDPISGHTALYWYRQSLGQGLEFLIYFQGNSAPDKSGLPSDRFSAERTGGSVSTLTIQRTQQEDSAVYLCASSLGSHSSAFFGQGTRLTVV.

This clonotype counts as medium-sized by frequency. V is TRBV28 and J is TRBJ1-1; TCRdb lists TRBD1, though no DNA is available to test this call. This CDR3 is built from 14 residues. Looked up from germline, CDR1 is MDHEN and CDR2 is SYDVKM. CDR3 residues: CASRTQGTNTEAFF.

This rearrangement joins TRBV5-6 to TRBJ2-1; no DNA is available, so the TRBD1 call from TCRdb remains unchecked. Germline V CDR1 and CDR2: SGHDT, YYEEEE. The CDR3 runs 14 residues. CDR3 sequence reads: CASSLLSRGTGEIF. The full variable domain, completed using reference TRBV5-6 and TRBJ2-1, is DAGVTQSPTHLIKTRGQQVTLRCSPKSGHDTVSWYQQALGQGPQFIFQYYEEEERQRGNFPDRFSGHQFPNYSSELNVNALLLGDSALYLCASSLLSRGTGEIFGPGTRLTVL.

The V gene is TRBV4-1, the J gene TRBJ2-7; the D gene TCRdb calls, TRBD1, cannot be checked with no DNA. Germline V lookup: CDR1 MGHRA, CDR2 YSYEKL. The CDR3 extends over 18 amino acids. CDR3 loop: CASSQARRSWDWDYEQYF.

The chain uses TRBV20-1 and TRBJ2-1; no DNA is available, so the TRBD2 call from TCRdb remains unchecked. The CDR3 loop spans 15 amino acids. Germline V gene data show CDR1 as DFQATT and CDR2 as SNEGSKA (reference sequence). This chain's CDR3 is CSAKLGTSGKNEQFF.

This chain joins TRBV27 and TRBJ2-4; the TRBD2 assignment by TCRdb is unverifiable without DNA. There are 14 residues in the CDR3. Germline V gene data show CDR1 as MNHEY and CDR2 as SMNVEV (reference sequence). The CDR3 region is CASSSAGRKNIQYF.